Described below is a single T cell receptor beta chain sequence and its context. Antigen: not known. The data were taken from a study of OX40 agonist ivuxolimab in advanced cancers. Study findings and constraints: Expanded clones tended on average to be more numerous among CD8+ T cells than CD4+.

Trimming took off 5 bases at V and 2 bases at J, with 12 bases between the two ends. Germline values: CDR1 MNHEY, CDR2 SMNVEV (reference sequence). The CDR3 extends over 14 amino acids. Repertoires were generated with immunoSEQ multiplex PCR, while TCRdb's copy carries only in-frame clones and drops some. The table lists some 64,000 clones, about 90% of them singletons. The input for sequencing was CD4+ or CD8+ T cells sorted from blood, taken in a trial of the OX40 agonist ivuxolimab. This sequence was found in an adult with an advanced solid tumor such as melanoma, head and neck, liver or kidney cancer. The gene calls are TRBV27 and TRBJ1-2; no clear D. As DNA, the CDR3 is TGTGCCAGCAGTCCTCTTCACACAAACTATGGCTACACCTTC. As protein: CASSPLHTNYGYTF.